This TCR beta chain was sequenced for a study of T cell responses to AZD1222 COVID-19 vaccine. General study results and limits: Just five or six AZD1222 recipients were seropositive at baseline. Per reports, nearly half of all spike-specific TCRs target regions that are unmutated in variants. Possibly, clonal diversity was underestimated; donors were largely white British and included more females. The CD4 TCRs associated with vaccination extended across spike and predominated at 160-218 and 743-854.

CDR3 length: 14 amino acids. Germline values: CDR1 GTSNPN, CDR2 SVGIG (reference sequence). V was cut by 2 bases and J by 8 bases, with 18 bases left in between. Sequencing used immunoSEQ multiplex PCR; TCRdb keeps in-frame clones, though not all of them. The table has 100,000 to 150,000 clones, about 90% seen once; the top ten hold about 10%. Concerning this clone: Its specificity is unknown.

The V gene is TRBV30, the J gene TRBJ1-2; no clear D. The sequencing used peripheral blood, collected on day 0 of AZD1222 vaccination. The clonotype was recovered from an adult in good health. CDR3 sequence reads: CAWSSSGELGGYTF. For the CDR3, the DNA is TGTGCCTGGAGTTCGAGTGGAGAATTGGGCGGCTACACCTTC.